Here is one T cell receptor (beta chain) with its context. The V end lost 7 bases, the J end lost 6 bases, and 15 bases lay between the germline ends. The CDR3 is 13 amino acids. In germline, CDR1 is SGHTA, CDR2 FQGNSA. This sample stems from a study of technical replicates of blood from a few donors. Assay used: immunoSEQ multiplex PCR; TCRdb lists only in-frame clones, some missing. The sample lists tens of thousands of clones; 95% to 97% were seen once. The sequence was collected from a human donor in good health. Sequencing was performed on T cells isolated from PBMCs. This chain links TRBV7-2 with TRBJ1-2; D is uncertain. Written as DNA, the CDR3 is TGTGCCAGCACCCTCCGAGCCGCTGATGGCTACACCTTC. Residues: CASTLRAADGYTF. Supplemented by reference TRBV7-2 and TRBJ1-2, the full variable domain reads GAGVSQSPSNKVTEKGKDVELRCDPISGHTALYWYRQSLGQGLEFLIYFQGNSAPDKSGLPSDRFSAERTGGSVSTLTIQRTQQEDSAVYLCASTLRAADGYTFGSGTRLTVV.